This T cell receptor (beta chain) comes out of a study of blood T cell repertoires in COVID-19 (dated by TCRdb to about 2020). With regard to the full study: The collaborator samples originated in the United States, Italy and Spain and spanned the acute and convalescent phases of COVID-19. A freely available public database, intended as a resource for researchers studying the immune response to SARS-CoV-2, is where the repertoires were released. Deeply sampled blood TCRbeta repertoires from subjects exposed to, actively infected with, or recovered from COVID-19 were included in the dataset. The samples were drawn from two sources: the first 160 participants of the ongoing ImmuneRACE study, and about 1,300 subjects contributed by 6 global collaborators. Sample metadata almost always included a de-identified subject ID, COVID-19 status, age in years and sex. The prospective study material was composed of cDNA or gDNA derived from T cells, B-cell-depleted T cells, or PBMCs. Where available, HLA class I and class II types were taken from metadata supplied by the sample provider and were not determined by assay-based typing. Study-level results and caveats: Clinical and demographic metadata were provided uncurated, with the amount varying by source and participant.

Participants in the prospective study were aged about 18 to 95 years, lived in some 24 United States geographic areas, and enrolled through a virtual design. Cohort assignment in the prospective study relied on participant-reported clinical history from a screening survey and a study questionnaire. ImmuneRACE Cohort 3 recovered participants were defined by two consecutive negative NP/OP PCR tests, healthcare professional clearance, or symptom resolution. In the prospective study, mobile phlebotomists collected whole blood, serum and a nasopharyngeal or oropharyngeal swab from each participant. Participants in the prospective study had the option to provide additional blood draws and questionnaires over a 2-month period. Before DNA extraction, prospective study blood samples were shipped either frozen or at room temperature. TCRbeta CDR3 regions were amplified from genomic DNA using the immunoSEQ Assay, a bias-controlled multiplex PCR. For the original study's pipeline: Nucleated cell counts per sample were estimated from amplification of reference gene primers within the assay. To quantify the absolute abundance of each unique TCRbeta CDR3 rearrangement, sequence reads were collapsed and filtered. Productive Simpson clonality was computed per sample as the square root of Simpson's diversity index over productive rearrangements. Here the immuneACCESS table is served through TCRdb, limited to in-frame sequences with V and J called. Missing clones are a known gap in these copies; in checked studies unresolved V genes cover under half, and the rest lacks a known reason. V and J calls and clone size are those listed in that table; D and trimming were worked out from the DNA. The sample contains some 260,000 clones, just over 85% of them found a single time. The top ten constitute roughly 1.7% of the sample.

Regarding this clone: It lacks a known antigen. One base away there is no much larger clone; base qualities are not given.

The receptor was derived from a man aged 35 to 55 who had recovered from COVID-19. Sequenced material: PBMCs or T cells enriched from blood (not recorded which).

The DNA is as follows: TGTGCCAGCAGCAGTACTAGCGGTTGGGCCGGGGAGCTGTTTTTT. Its translation is CASSSTSGWAGELFF. The chain uses TRBV7-8 and TRBJ2-2; 8 bases in the junction line up with TRBD2. The CDR3 spans 15 residues, from the cysteine through the phenylalanine. The sequence is cut down to CDR3 DNA, 45 bases in frame from base 1. Ends trimmed: V by 5 bases, J by 6 bases; bases unmatched to a gene: 8. CDR1 and CDR2, looked up from the germline V gene, are SGHVS and FQNEAQ.